This T cell receptor beta chain is from a study of Ad26.COV2.S vaccination and SARS-CoV-2 variants listed by TCRdb under 2021. The study in broad terms: Vaccine-arm donors were drawn from COV1001, a multicentre, randomized, double-blind, placebo-controlled phase I-IIa trial of Ad26.COV2.S in healthy adults. Ad26.COV2.S was administered intramuscularly at 5 x 10^10 or 1 x 10^11 viral particles, either as a single shot or as two shots given 56 days apart. The specificity and breadth of SARS-CoV-2-reactive T cell receptors after Ad26.COV2.S vaccination were assessed by TCRbeta repertoire sequencing. A total of 32 samples were included in the TCR-sequenced set, comprising around 19 Ad26.COV2.S vaccine recipients, 5 placebo recipients and 8 SARS-CoV-2 convalescent individuals. Trial participants were randomized into five groups of five: low-dose or high-dose Ad26.COV2.S given once or twice, or placebo on both occasions. Investigators remained blinded to trial group allocation during experiments and outcome assessment. On the study overall, not on this receptor specifically: Substantial breadth of spike-specific CD8+ and CD4+ T cell responses was reported after vaccination. Higher spike-specific TCR breadth was observed in Ad26.COV2.S recipients than in placebo recipients (P = 0.0014). Comparable non-spike TCR breadth was observed between vaccine and placebo recipients, consistent with only spike being contained in the vaccine. The study was not powered to compare responses between vaccine doses or regimens. It was noted by the authors that total T cell responses may have been underestimated by the TCR breadth and depth analyses.

The CDR1 and CDR2 encoded by the germline V gene (reference sequence) are MNHEY and SMNVEV. V trim: 5 bases; J trim: 10 bases; unmatched bases: 7. The CDR3 contains 14 residues, cysteine and phenylalanine counted. Only CDR3 DNA remains: 42 bases, in frame from the first base. This sample's treatment or condition label indicates: over 15 received Ad26.COV2.S at low or high dose, single or two shots; about 5 received placebo; per-sample allocation not given. For vaccine and placebo recipients, the sequenced repertoires came from samples collected on day 63 after the first injection. In Cohort 1b, 25 adults aged 18-55 years were enrolled at a single site in Boston, USA, between 29 July and 7 August 2020. Ad26.COV2.S was a replication-incompetent adenovirus type 26 vector that expressed a prefusion-stabilized SARS-CoV-2 spike protein derived from the original Wuhan strain. TCRbeta CDR3 regions were sequenced with the immunoSEQ Assay. After extraction, genomic DNA underwent amplification by bias-controlled multiplex PCR, followed by high-throughput sequencing. Regarding the original processing steps: To quantify the absolute abundance of each unique TCRbeta CDR3 region, sequences were collapsed and filtered. T cell fraction was estimated by normalizing TCRbeta template counts to usable DNA, with usable DNA measured through amplification of reference genes found in all nucleated cells. Repertoire TCRs were annotated as SARS-CoV-2-specific when V gene, CDR3 amino acid sequence and J gene were exactly matched to a known reactive TCR set. The reference SARS-CoV-2 TCR set came from MIRA and was filtered for enrichment in COVID-19-positive ImmuneCODE repertoires, removing public or cross-reactive TCRs. Based on the MIRA antigens, annotated TCRs were further analysed at the level of specific ORF or position within ORF. Breadth was defined as annotated unique rearrangements over total unique productive rearrangements; depth was the summed frequency of those rearrangements. Two-sided Wilcoxon rank-sum tests were used to compare TCR breadth between groups. Entries here come from immuneACCESS through TCRdb and include only in-frame sequences with V and J called. Some clones fail to appear in such tables; in the studies checked, an unresolved V gene covers under half of the shortfall, and the cause of the remainder is unknown. D and trimming were read from the DNA, whereas the V and J calls and clone size are those reported in that table. Across this sample there are some 420,000 clones, with roughly 90% seen only once. 3.6% of the sample is held by the ten biggest clonotypes.

Regarding this clone: Its antigen target is currently unknown. No qualities accompany the bases; no much larger clone lies one base away.

This receptor chain uses TRBV27 and TRBJ2-5; TRBD2 lines up with 13 middle nucleotides. This clonotype was sampled from a person aged 18-65 years who received the Ad26.COV2.S COVID-19 vaccine or a placebo. The material was peripheral blood, obtained in a trial of Ad26.COV2.S vaccine versus placebo. For the CDR3, the sequence is CASSVRTSGGIQYF. The sequenced DNA: TGTGCCAGCAGTGTCAGGACTAGCGGGGGTATCCAGTACTTC.